The rows below give T cell receptor beta chains drawn from one sample of a study of control samples from healthy donors and cancer patients. The repertoire was sequenced with immunoSEQ multiplex PCR; TCRdb's copy has only in-frame clones and lacks some. The sample comprises about 410,000 clones, 90% of which are singletons, and roughly 6.4% rests with the top ten. Sequencing input: PBMCs. The receptors come from a man in his forties or fifties with head and neck cancer. The CDR3 runs from the conserved cysteine through the conserved F or W. Fields, in order: J gene, V gene, D gene, clone size, CDR3 DNA, CDR3 protein. D genes are given only for firm matches. Some rows mark clone size as missing; the rest say once, few, many or name a class of expanded clone.

J gene: TRBJ2-3; V gene: TRBV11-1; D gene: -; clone size: -; CDR3 DNA: TGTGCCAGCAGCCGTTTTGCGAGGGGACGCACAGATACGCAGTATTTT; CDR3 protein: CASSRFARGRTDTQYF
J gene: TRBJ2-2; V gene: TRBV18; D gene: -; clone size: -; CDR3 DNA: TGTGCCAGCTCACCACTAACAACTAGGACCGGGGAGCTGTTTTTT; CDR3 protein: CASSPLTTRTGELFF
J gene: TRBJ2-2; V gene: TRBV7-3; D gene: -; clone size: -; CDR3 DNA: TGTGCCAGCAGCTTAACGGGCAGGGGAAACACCGGGGAGCTGTTTTTT; CDR3 protein: CASSLTGRGNTGELFF
J gene: TRBJ1-5; V gene: TRBV27; D gene: -; clone size: once; CDR3 DNA: TGTGCCAGCAGTTCCCCCCCGGAGCCCCAGCATTTT; CDR3 protein: CASSSPPEPQHF
J gene: TRBJ2-1; V gene: TRBV10-3; D gene: -; clone size: -; CDR3 DNA: TGTGCCATCAGTGAGTCGGCGGCCAACGTTCAGGGCTCCTACAATGAGCAGTTCTTC; CDR3 protein: CAISESAANVQGSYNEQFF
J gene: TRBJ1-5; V gene: TRBV6-5; D gene: TRBD1; clone size: -; CDR3 DNA: TGTGCCAGCAGCAACGACAGGGGCCAGCCCCAGCATTTT; CDR3 protein: CASSNDRGQPQHF
J gene: TRBJ2-5; V gene: TRBV6-6; D gene: TRBD2; clone size: -; CDR3 DNA: TGTGCCAGCACGGGGGGCCAAGAGACCCAGTACTTC; CDR3 protein: CASTGGQETQYF
J gene: TRBJ2-1; V gene: TRBV19; D gene: TRBD2; clone size: -; CDR3 DNA: TGTGCCAGTAGTATAGAACTGACTAGCGGGAGCTACAATGAGCAGTTCTTC; CDR3 protein: CASSIELTSGSYNEQFF
J gene: TRBJ2-7; V gene: TRBV4-1; D gene: -; clone size: -; CDR3 DNA: TGCGCCAGCAGCCAAGGATACAGCTCCTACGAGCAGTACTTC; CDR3 protein: CASSQGYSSYEQYF
J gene: TRBJ2-7; V gene: TRBV19; D gene: -; clone size: -; CDR3 DNA: TGTGCCAGTAGGTTAAGGGCAGGGGCCTACGAGCAGTACTTC; CDR3 protein: CASRLRAGAYEQYF
J gene: TRBJ2-7; V gene: TRBV7-3; D gene: -; clone size: -; CDR3 DNA: TGTGCCAGCAGCTTAACAGGCGGTACTACCTACGAGCAGTACTTC; CDR3 protein: CASSLTGGTTYEQYF
J gene: TRBJ2-7; V gene: TRBV24-1; D gene: -; clone size: once; CDR3 DNA: TGTGCCACCAGTGACGGGGGCAGGACCTACGAGCAGTACTTC; CDR3 protein: CATSDGGRTYEQYF
J gene: TRBJ2-2; V gene: TRBV3-1/TRBV3-2; D gene: TRBD1; clone size: -; CDR3 DNA: TGTGCCAGCAGCCAAGTCAGGGGGCCGGCCGGGGAGCTGTTTTTT; CDR3 protein: CASSQVRGPAGELFF
J gene: TRBJ1-4; V gene: TRBV9; D gene: TRBD1; clone size: -; CDR3 DNA: TGTGCCAGCAGTTACGGGACAGGGAATGAAAAACTGTTTTTT; CDR3 protein: CASSYGTGNEKLFF
J gene: TRBJ1-4; V gene: TRBV6-5; D gene: -; clone size: -; CDR3 DNA: TGTGCCAGCAGTTCCGACAGGCTGGCTGAAAAACTGTTTTTT; CDR3 protein: CASSSDRLAEKLFF
J gene: TRBJ2-1; V gene: TRBV10-3; D gene: TRBD2; clone size: -; CDR3 DNA: TGTGCCATCAGAGAGACTAGCGGGACCTACAATGAGCAGTTCTTC; CDR3 protein: CAIRETSGTYNEQFF
J gene: TRBJ2-7; V gene: TRBV4-1; D gene: -; clone size: -; CDR3 DNA: TGCGCCAGCAGCCCATCGATTACCTACGAGCAGTACTTC; CDR3 protein: CASSPSITYEQYF
J gene: TRBJ2-2; V gene: TRBV6-6; D gene: -; clone size: -; CDR3 DNA: TGTGCCAGCACTTACTCTGGGGGCACGGACACCGGGGAGCTGTTTTTT; CDR3 protein: CASTYSGGTDTGELFF
J gene: TRBJ2-7; V gene: TRBV3-1/TRBV3-2; D gene: TRBD2; clone size: -; CDR3 DNA: TGTGCCAGCAGCCAGTCGACTAGCGGGAGAATGGAGCAGTACTTC; CDR3 protein: CASSQSTSGRMEQYF
J gene: TRBJ1-1; V gene: TRBV9; D gene: -; clone size: -; CDR3 DNA: TGTGCCAGCAGCGTATTTAAGGACAGTCTCACTGAAGCTTTCTTT; CDR3 protein: CASSVFKDSLTEAFF
J gene: TRBJ2-4; V gene: TRBV30; D gene: TRBD2; clone size: -; CDR3 DNA: TGTGCCTGGAGCCGAGGGACTAGCCTATTTGGGGGCATTCAGTACTTC; CDR3 protein: CAWSRGTSLFGGIQYF
J gene: TRBJ2-3; V gene: TRBV9; D gene: -; clone size: -; CDR3 DNA: TGTGCCAGCAGCGGTGGACAGAGCCTGGTGGATACGCAGTATTTT; CDR3 protein: CASSGGQSLVDTQYF
J gene: TRBJ2-7; V gene: TRBV6-5; D gene: TRBD2; clone size: -; CDR3 DNA: TGTGCCAGCGCGGGAGAATTCCCCTACGAGCAGTACTTC; CDR3 protein: CASAGEFPYEQYF
J gene: TRBJ2-5; V gene: TRBV2; D gene: -; clone size: -; CDR3 DNA: TGTGCCAGCAGTCTTAGAGGGAGCCAAGAGACCCAGTACTTC; CDR3 protein: CASSLRGSQETQYF
J gene: TRBJ2-7; V gene: TRBV6-8; D gene: -; clone size: -; CDR3 DNA: TGTGCCAGCAGTTGGGTTCAGGGACTGGGCTCCTACGAGCAGTACTTC; CDR3 protein: CASSWVQGLGSYEQYF
J gene: TRBJ2-7; V gene: TRBV9; D gene: TRBD1; clone size: -; CDR3 DNA: TGTGCCAGCAGCGCGGGACAGAACGAGCAGTACTTC; CDR3 protein: CASSAGQNEQYF
J gene: TRBJ1-3; V gene: TRBV6-5; D gene: -; clone size: once; CDR3 DNA: TGTGCCAGCAGTTACGGGAGGGGGTTTTCAGGAAACACCATATATTTT; CDR3 protein: CASSYGRGFSGNTIYF
J gene: TRBJ1-5; V gene: TRBV15; D gene: TRBD1; clone size: once; CDR3 DNA: TGTGCCACCGACGGGACAGGGGAAAGCAATCAGCCCCAGCATTTT; CDR3 protein: CATDGTGESNQPQHF
J gene: TRBJ2-1; V gene: TRBV7-3; D gene: TRBD2; clone size: once; CDR3 DNA: TGTGCCAGCAGCTACTCTGGACTAGCGGGAGACGAGCAGTTCTTC; CDR3 protein: CASSYSGLAGDEQFF
J gene: TRBJ2-7; V gene: TRBV28; D gene: TRBD2; clone size: -; CDR3 DNA: TGTGCCAGCAGTACCCGGGACTATGAGTACTTC; CDR3 protein: CASSTRDYEYF
J gene: TRBJ1-6; V gene: TRBV28; D gene: TRBD1; clone size: -; CDR3 DNA: TGTGCCAGCAGAAGGGGGCGGAGTGACTCACCCCTCCACTTT; CDR3 protein: CASRRGRSDSPLHF
J gene: TRBJ2-5; V gene: TRBV5-1; D gene: -; clone size: -; CDR3 DNA: TGCGCCAGCAGCGATCGGACAGCGGCAGAGACCCAGTACTTC; CDR3 protein: CASSDRTAAETQYF
J gene: TRBJ1-2; V gene: TRBV14; D gene: -; clone size: -; CDR3 DNA: TGTGCCAGCAGCCGAGACGGCCTTAACTATGGCTACACCTTC; CDR3 protein: CASSRDGLNYGYTF
J gene: TRBJ2-3; V gene: TRBV9; D gene: -; clone size: -; CDR3 DNA: TGTGCCAGCAGCCTCGGGCCCATTGCAGATACGCAGTATTTT; CDR3 protein: CASSLGPIADTQYF
J gene: TRBJ1-5; V gene: TRBV6-5; D gene: TRBD1; clone size: few; CDR3 DNA: TGTGCCAGCAGCCCGACAGGGTCCAATCAGCCCCAGCATTTT; CDR3 protein: CASSPTGSNQPQHF
J gene: TRBJ2-7; V gene: TRBV11-2; D gene: -; clone size: -; CDR3 DNA: TGTGCCAGCAGCAGGGTTTTATACGAGCAGTACTTC; CDR3 protein: CASSRVLYEQYF
J gene: TRBJ2-3; V gene: TRBV4-1; D gene: TRBD2; clone size: -; CDR3 DNA: TGCGCCAGCAGCCAAGCGGGCCGGGGGGCAGATACGCAGTATTTT; CDR3 protein: CASSQAGRGADTQYF
J gene: TRBJ1-5; V gene: TRBV15; D gene: TRBD1; clone size: -; CDR3 DNA: TGTGCCACCAGCAGGGGACAGGGTGGCAATCAGCCCCAGCATTTT; CDR3 protein: CATSRGQGGNQPQHF
J gene: TRBJ2-1; V gene: TRBV7-2; D gene: TRBD1; clone size: -; CDR3 DNA: TGTGCCAGCAGCTCGGGACAGGGTCTGAACAATGAGCAGTTCTTC; CDR3 protein: CASSSGQGLNNEQFF
J gene: TRBJ1-1; V gene: TRBV6-5; D gene: -; clone size: -; CDR3 DNA: TGTGCCAGCAGCCTGAACAGGGCGATGAACACTGAAGCTTTCTTT; CDR3 protein: CASSLNRAMNTEAFF
J gene: TRBJ1-1; V gene: TRBV5-1; D gene: -; clone size: -; CDR3 DNA: TGCGCCAGCAGCTCGATGGAGAACACTGAAGCTTTCTTT; CDR3 protein: CASSSMENTEAFF
J gene: TRBJ2-2; V gene: TRBV27; D gene: TRBD1; clone size: few; CDR3 DNA: TGTGCCAGCAGTTTATTAGGGACAGCCATGACCGGGGAGCTGTTTTTT; CDR3 protein: CASSLLGTAMTGELFF
J gene: TRBJ2-2; V gene: TRBV7-8; D gene: -; clone size: -; CDR3 DNA: TGTGCCAGCAGCTTATCTGGGATCACCGGGGAGCTGTTTTTT; CDR3 protein: CASSLSGITGELFF
J gene: TRBJ1-3; V gene: TRBV19; D gene: -; clone size: -; CDR3 DNA: TGTGCCAGTAGTATAAGAGGGATCGCTCCCTCTGGAAACACCATATATTTT; CDR3 protein: CASSIRGIAPSGNTIYF
J gene: TRBJ1-2; V gene: TRBV28; D gene: TRBD1; clone size: -; CDR3 DNA: TGTGCCAGCAGTTTAAGGGGGCTGAGGGGCTACACCTTC; CDR3 protein: CASSLRGLRGYTF
J gene: TRBJ2-3; V gene: TRBV4-1; D gene: -; clone size: -; CDR3 DNA: TGCGCCAGCAGCCAAGAGGACCCTGCACATCGTAGCACAGATACGCAGTATTTT; CDR3 protein: CASSQEDPAHRSTDTQYF
J gene: TRBJ1-5; V gene: TRBV19; D gene: TRBD1; clone size: -; CDR3 DNA: TGTGCCAGTAGGATGACAGGGCGTTTCGATCAGCCCCAGCATTTT; CDR3 protein: CASRMTGRFDQPQHF
J gene: TRBJ1-6; V gene: TRBV28; D gene: -; clone size: once; CDR3 DNA: TGTGCCAGCAGCGCCGACCGAATCGACTCACCCCTCCACTTT; CDR3 protein: CASSADRIDSPLHF